This T cell receptor beta chain was observed in a study of shared clonotypes between healthy human individuals. Here immunoSEQ multiplex PCR was the method, and the copy in TCRdb shows in-frame clones only, minus some. The sample contains approximately 480,000 clones, around 79% of which appear only once. This CDR3 has 15 residues. V lost 2 bases to trimming and J lost 1 base, with 12 bases between them. Germline values: CDR1 SGHDT, CDR2 YYEEEE. What was sequenced was PBMCs. The TCR was taken from a woman aged 40 to 50 in good health. Some clones in this sample may be carry-over from other donors' samples. The V gene is TRBV5-6, the J gene TRBJ1-1; possibly TRBD1 for D (6 bases). The CDR3 protein is CASSFLGTPNTEAFF. For the CDR3, the DNA is TGTGCCAGCAGCTTTTTAGGGACACCGAACACTGAAGCTTTCTTT.